The 5 T cell receptor beta chains given below trace back to one sample, sequenced in a study of T cell clonality in common variable immunodeficiency. Study outcomes and limitations: In common variable immunodeficiency, TCR beta chains reportedly carried fewer deletions and N-nucleotide insertions.

The repertoire was sequenced with immunoSEQ multiplex PCR; TCRdb's copy has only in-frame clones and lacks some. This sample includes around 30,000 clones with no singletons; its ten biggest clones take up less than 30%. Antigens of these TCRs are unknown. The source material was peripheral blood mononuclear cells. These receptors were obtained from a human donor with common variable immunodeficiency.

This clone was seen more than once but under ten times. The CDR3 end is not reached by the read, which stops 3 residues before it; the germline J gene fills it in. The V and J genes are TRBV18 and TRBJ2-6; TRBD2 matches at 10 bases. Germline V gene data show CDR1 as KGHSH and CDR2 as LQKENI. V trimming: 4 bases; J trimming: 3 bases; junction bases outside the gene matches: 0. This CDR3 has 15 residues. The CDR3 DNA, read in part, is TGTGCCAGCTCACTAGCGGGAGGTGGGGCCAACGTC. It is translated as CASSLAGGGANV. The whole CDR3 protein reads CASSLAGGGANVLTF.

This clone was detected many times. The CDR3 end is not reached by the read, which stops 3 residues before it; the germline J gene fills it in. The chain employs TRBV19 and TRBJ2-3; no clear D gene. Germline-derived CDR1 and CDR2 are LNHDA and SQIVND (reference sequence). CDR3 size: 14 residues. The germline V and J ends were trimmed by 3 bases and 3 bases, with 10 bases remaining between them. The sequenced CDR3 bases are TGTGCCAGTAGTATGAGAACTGTAACAGATACG. Translation: CASSMRTVTDT. The entire CDR3 reads CASSMRTVTDTQYF. Looking up the rest from reference TRBV19 and TRBJ2-3 gives the full variable domain: DGGITQSPKYLFRKEGQNVTLSCEQNLNHDAMYWYRQDPGQGLRLIYYSQIVNDFQKGDIAEGYSVSREKKESFPLTVTSAQKNPTAFYLCASSMRTVTDTQYFGPGTRLTVL.

This clone has only a few counts. The sequence runs out 3 residues before the end of the CDR3; the remainder is reconstructed from the germline J gene. The rearrangement joins TRBV30 to TRBJ1-3; D gene uncertain. The V and J ends lost 5 bases and 4 bases respectively, with 6 bases between them. Germline CDR1 and CDR2: GTSNPN and SVGIG (reference sequence). There are 11 residues in the CDR3. The CDR3 is CAWAAGNTIYF. The covered CDR3 bases are TGTGCCTGGGCGGCCGGAAACACC.

A few counts support this clone. The read falls 3 residues short of the CDR3 end, and the missing part is taken from the germline J gene. The chain uses TRBV5-1 and TRBJ2-2; 7 bases fit TRBD2. Germline V CDR1 and CDR2: SGHRS, YFSETQ. V gave up 4 bases and J gave up 6 bases; unmatched junction bases: 9. This CDR3 region has 15 residues. The CDR3: CASSRAGLLSGELFF. CDR3 DNA (partial): TGCGCCAGCAGCCGAGCGGGACTTTTATCCGGGGAG.

This clone was picked up many times. The sequence runs out 3 residues before the end of the CDR3; the remainder is reconstructed from the germline J gene. This rearrangement joins TRBV2 to TRBJ2-7; D is perhaps TRBD2 (5 bases). The germline gives CDR1 SNHLY, CDR2 FYNNEI. This CDR3 is built from 14 residues. Trimming took off 2 bases at V and 4 bases at J, with 12 bases between the two ends. The part of the CDR3 DNA that was read is TGTGCCAGCAGTGAAAGTTCCGGCGGGTACGAG. This translates into CASSESSGGYE. From start to end, the CDR3 is CASSESSGGYEQYF.